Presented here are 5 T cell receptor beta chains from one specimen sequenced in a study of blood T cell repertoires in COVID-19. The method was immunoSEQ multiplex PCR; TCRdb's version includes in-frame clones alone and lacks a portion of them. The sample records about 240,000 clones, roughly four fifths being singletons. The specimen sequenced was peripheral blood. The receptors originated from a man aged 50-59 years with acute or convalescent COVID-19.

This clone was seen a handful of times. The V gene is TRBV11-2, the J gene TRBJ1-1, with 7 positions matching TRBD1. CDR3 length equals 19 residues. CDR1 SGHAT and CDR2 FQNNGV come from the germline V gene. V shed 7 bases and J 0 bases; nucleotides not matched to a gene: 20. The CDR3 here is CASTELVGGGDLVNTEAFF. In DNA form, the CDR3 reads TGTGCCAGCACCGAATTGGTAGGGGGCGGAGATTTAGTGAACACTGAAGCTTTCTTT.

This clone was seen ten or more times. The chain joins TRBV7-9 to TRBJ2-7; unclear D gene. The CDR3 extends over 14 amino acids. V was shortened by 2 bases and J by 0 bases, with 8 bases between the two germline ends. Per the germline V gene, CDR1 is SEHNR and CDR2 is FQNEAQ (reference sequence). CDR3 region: CASSLFPVSYEQYF. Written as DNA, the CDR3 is TGTGCCAGCAGCTTATTCCCGGTCTCCTACGAGCAGTACTTC. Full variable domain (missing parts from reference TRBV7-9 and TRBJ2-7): DTGVSQNPRHKITKRGQNVTFRCDPISEHNRLYWYRQTLGQGPEFLTYFQNEAQLEKSRLLSDRFSAERPKGSFSTLEIQRTEQGDSAMYLCASSLFPVSYEQYFGPGTRLTVT.

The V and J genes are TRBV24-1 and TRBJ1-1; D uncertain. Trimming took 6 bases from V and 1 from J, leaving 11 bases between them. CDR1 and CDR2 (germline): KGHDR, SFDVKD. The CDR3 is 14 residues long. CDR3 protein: CATSPLGENTEAFF. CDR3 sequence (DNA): TGTGCCACCAGTCCCCTCGGGGAGAACACTGAAGCTTTCTTT.

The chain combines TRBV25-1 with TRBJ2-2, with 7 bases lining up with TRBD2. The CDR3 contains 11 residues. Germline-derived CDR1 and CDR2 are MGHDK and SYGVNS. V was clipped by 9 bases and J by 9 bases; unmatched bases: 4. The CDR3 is CASGGERELFF. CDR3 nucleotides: TGTGCCAGTGGGGGGGAACGGGAGCTGTTTTTT.

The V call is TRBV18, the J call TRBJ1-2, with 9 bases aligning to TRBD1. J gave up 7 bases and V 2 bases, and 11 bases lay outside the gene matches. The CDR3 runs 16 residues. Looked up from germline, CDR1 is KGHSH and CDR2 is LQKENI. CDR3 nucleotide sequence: TGTGCCAGCTCACCAAATCGTGCGGGACAGGGAAGTGGCTACACCTTC. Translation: CASSPNRAGQGSGYTF. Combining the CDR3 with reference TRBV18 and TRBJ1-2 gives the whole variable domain NAGVMQNPRHLVRRRGQEARLRCSPMKGHSHVYWYRQLPEEGLKFMVYLQKENIIDESGMPKERFSAEFPKEGPSILRIQQVVRGDSAAYFCASSPNRAGQGSGYTFGSGTRLTVV.